Below, 24 T cell receptor beta chains from the same sample are listed, as sequenced in a study of early T cells in non-severe SARS-CoV-2 infection (dated by TCRdb to about 2021). Library creation used 5' RACE. These reads were obtained on a NextSeq 500. TCRdb reran the public reads through fastp at Q25 and MiXCR, keeping productive beta chains. Each record represents a unique CDR3 protein, reported with the most common genes and DNA among its rows. The sample data list 75,000 to 80,000 distinct CDR3 sequences, and 15% to 17% of these were observed just once. More than 10% of the sample goes to the ten largest clones. The sample taken for sequencing was whole blood. All receptors come from an adult who was a healthcare worker with PCR-confirmed SARS-CoV-2 infection or an uninfected control (not recorded which).

This clonotype was detected a few times. The chain employs TRBV5-5 and TRBJ2-7; the D is unclear. The V and J ends lost 1 base and 2 bases respectively, with 10 bases between them. Germline V CDR1 and CDR2: SGHKS, YYEKEE (reference sequence). CDR3 length equals 14 residues. The CDR3 nucleotides read TGTGCCAGCAGCTTGTCCTCTGGAGCCTACGAGCAGTACTTC. Protein product: CASSLSSGAYEQYF.

This clonotype was found a few times. This chain uses TRBV20-1 with TRBJ2-1; maybe TRBD2 (6 bases). Trimming removed 5 bases from V and 4 bases from J, with 18 bases in between. From germline, CDR1 is DFQATT and CDR2 SNEGSKA (reference sequence). The length of the CDR3 is 15 residues. CDR3 sequence: CSAESVRRGYNEQFF. In DNA, the CDR3 is TGCAGTGCTGAATCGGTCCGGAGGGGATACAATGAGCAGTTCTTC.

The genes are TRBV7-9 and TRBJ1-5; 9 bases map to TRBD1. After removal of 8 bases from V and 0 bases from J, the junction contained 8 bases not matched to a gene. The CDR3 runs 16 residues. Germline values: CDR1 SEHNR, CDR2 FQNEAQ (reference sequence). The CDR3 DNA reads as TGTGCCAGCGGCCAAACAGGGGGCGATAGCAATCAGCCCCAGCATTTT. Its translation: CASGQTGGDSNQPQHF. The full variable domain, in which reference TRBV7-9 and TRBJ1-5 provide the parts outside the CDR3, is DTGVSQNPRHKITKRGQNVTFRCDPISEHNRLYWYRQTLGQGPEFLTYFQNEAQLEKSRLLSDRFSAERPKGSFSTLEIQRTEQGDSAMYLCASGQTGGDSNQPQHFGDGTRLSIL.

This clonotype was counted many times. The chain carries TRBV7-6 and TRBJ2-3; D may be TRBD2 (5 bases). Trimming left V 4 bases short and J 2 bases short, with 13 bases between. Per the germline V gene, CDR1 is SGHVS and CDR2 is FNYEAQ. The CDR3 extends over 15 amino acids. The DNA of the CDR3 is TGTGCCAGCAGCTCCCTACTAGTCCCCACAGATACGCAGTATTTT. This gives the protein CASSSLLVPTDTQYF. Supplemented by reference TRBV7-6 and TRBJ2-3, the full variable domain reads GAGVSQSPRYKVTKRGQDVALRCDPISGHVSLYWYRQALGQGPEFLTYFNYEAQQDKSGLPNDRFSAERPEGSISTLTIQRTEQRDSAMYRCASSSLLVPTDTQYFGPGTRLTVL.

The CDR3 DNA is TGTGCCAGCAGTACCGACAGGGCCAGGGAAGAGCAGTACTTC. This gives the protein CASSTDRAREEQYF. The rearrangement joins TRBV6-6 to TRBJ2-7, with TRBD1 matching 7 bases. Germline CDR1 reads MNHNY; CDR2 reads SVGAGI (reference sequence). The J segment lost 7 bases and the V segment lost 5 bases, leaving 11 bases of the junction unmatched. This CDR3 spans 14 amino acids.

A few counts support this clonotype. CDR3 loop: CASSLAPGAYNEQFF. In nucleotides, the CDR3 is TGTGCCAGCAGCTTAGCACCAGGAGCCTACAATGAGCAGTTCTTC. This chain links TRBV7-6 with TRBJ2-1; D not certain. CDR1 is SGHVS and CDR2 is FNYEAQ in the germline V gene. The CDR3 runs to 15 residues. Trimming pared 0 bases from V and 2 bases from J, leaving 8 bases between. Full variable domain (rest looked up from reference TRBV7-6 and TRBJ2-1): GAGVSQSPRYKVTKRGQDVALRCDPISGHVSLYWYRQALGQGPEFLTYFNYEAQQDKSGLPNDRFSAERPEGSISTLTIQRTEQRDSAMYRCASSLAPGAYNEQFFGPGTRLTVL.

This rearrangement joins TRBV20-1 to TRBJ2-5; D gene unclear. The CDR3 is 9 amino acids. CDR1 and CDR2 (germline): DFQATT, SNEGSKA (reference sequence). V was shortened by 6 bases and J by 9 bases, with 8 bases between the two germline ends. The CDR3 spells CSATDAQYF. The CDR3, as DNA: TGCAGTGCCACGGACGCCCAGTACTTC.

This clonotype was observed at least ten times. The chain recombines TRBV6-2 or TRBV6-3 with TRBJ2-1, with D possibly being TRBD1 or TRBD2 (5 bases each). Per germline, CDR1 MNHEY and CDR2 SVGEGT. CDR3 size: 15 residues. Between the trimmed V and J ends, which lost 6 bases and 6 bases, there was a span of 18 bases. The CDR3 here is CASSSRDGASNEQFF. In DNA form, the CDR3 reads TGTGCCAGCAGCTCCCGGGACGGCGCTAGCAATGAGCAGTTCTTC.

This clonotype was counted between two and nine times. The V gene is TRBV6-2 or TRBV6-3, the J gene TRBJ2-7; 12 bases line up with TRBD1. V shed 5 bases, J shed 4 bases, and the junction held 9 bases outside the gene matches. The CDR3 is made up of 16 amino acids. Germline V gene lookup returns CDR1 MNHEY and CDR2 SVGEGT. CDR3 DNA sequence: TGTGCCAGCAGTACCACCGGGGGACAGGGGGCGTACGAGCAGTACTTC. Amino acid sequence: CASSTTGGQGAYEQYF.

This clonotype has just a few counts. The V call is TRBV20-1, the J call TRBJ2-3, with 8 bases identical to TRBD2. The CDR3 extends over 15 amino acids. From germline, CDR1 is DFQATT and CDR2 SNEGSKA (reference sequence). V lost 4 bases to trimming and J lost 3 bases; unmatched junction nucleotides: 9. The CDR3 DNA is TGCAGTGCTATGACCGGTACTAGCGGTACAGATACGCAGTATTTT. This codes for CSAMTGTSGTDTQYF.

This clonotype was seen only a few times. The chain links TRBV3-1 to TRBJ1-1; D gene ambiguous. Germline CDR1 reads LGHDT; CDR2 reads YNNKEL (reference sequence). V shed 0 bases and J shed 7 bases, with 15 bases lying between them. The CDR3 length is 15 residues. The DNA of the CDR3 is TGTGCCAGCAGCCAAGATCTGACTTGGTGGGGTGAAGCTTTCTTT. Its protein product is CASSQDLTWWGEAFF.

The V gene is TRBV7-9, the J gene TRBJ1-2; TRBD1 matches 7 bases. V shed 4 bases, J shed 8 bases, and the junction held 7 bases outside the gene matches. CDR3 length equals 13 residues. The germline V gene encodes CDR1 SEHNR and CDR2 FQNEAQ (reference sequence). CDR3 sequence (DNA): TGTGCCAGCAGCTCTTGGCGGGACAGAGGCTACACCTTC. Protein: CASSSWRDRGYTF.

A few counts support this clonotype. J is TRBJ2-5 and V is TRBV19; a weak D match, TRBD2 (5 bases). V gave up 11 bases and J gave up 2 bases, with 15 bases separating them. CDR1 and CDR2 from the germline V gene are LNHDA and SQIVND (reference sequence). The CDR3 contains 13 residues. The CDR3 loop reads CASSRSVQETQYF. The CDR3, as DNA: TGTGCCTCCTCCCGTAGCGTACAAGAGACCCAGTACTTC.

This clonotype occurred a few times. The V gene is TRBV20-1, the J gene TRBJ1-1; D possibly corresponds to TRBD1 (6 bases). From germline, CDR1 is DFQATT and CDR2 SNEGSKA (reference sequence). This CDR3 is 14 amino acids long. The germline V and J ends were trimmed by 0 bases and 1 base, with 9 bases remaining between them. The chain's CDR3 is CSARDPGANTEAFF. CDR3 DNA: TGCAGTGCTAGAGACCCAGGGGCGAACACTGAAGCTTTCTTT.

The sample holds a few counts of this clonotype. This chain connects TRBV5-1 to TRBJ2-6, with D uncertain. Germline V gene sequence: CDR1 SGHRS, CDR2 YFSETQ. The CDR3 has 18 residues. V was pared by 0 bases and J by 0 bases, with 13 bases between. The CDR3 region is CASSLAGGGSSGANVLTF. For the CDR3, the DNA is TGCGCCAGCAGCTTGGCCGGTGGCGGCAGCTCTGGGGCCAACGTCCTGACTTTC.

This clonotype has a count of ten or more. V is TRBV11-2 and J is TRBJ2-2, with TRBD2 matching over 10 bases. With V trimmed by 3 bases and J by 1 base, 5 bases remained unmatched. This CDR3 is built from 17 residues. The germline gives CDR1 SGHAT, CDR2 FQNNGV. For the CDR3, the DNA is TGTGCCAGCAGCTTGATAGCGGGAGGACAGAACACCGGGGAGCTGTTTTTT. Translation: CASSLIAGGQNTGELFF. Full variable domain (rest looked up from reference TRBV11-2 and TRBJ2-2): EAGVAQSPRYKIIEKRQSVAFWCNPISGHATLYWYQQILGQGPKLLIQFQNNGVVDDSQLPKDRFSAERLKGVDSTLKIQPAKLEDSAVYLCASSLIAGGQNTGELFFGEGSRLTVL.

This clonotype was counted at least ten times. CDR3 amino acids: CAWSGNYGYTF. CDR3 DNA sequence: TGTGCCTGGAGTGGAAACTATGGCTACACCTTC. The J gene is TRBJ1-2, the V gene TRBV30; D not certain. V gave up 1 base and J gave up 2 bases, with 2 bases separating them. The germline V gene has CDR1 GTSNPN and CDR2 SVGIG (reference sequence). The CDR3 sequence is 11 residues long.

The V gene is TRBV7-9, the J gene TRBJ1-5; 9 nucleotides line up with TRBD1. Germline V CDR1 and CDR2: SEHNR, FQNEAQ (reference sequence). V lost 3 bases and J lost 2; bases outside the gene matches: 11. The CDR3 spans 18 residues. In DNA, the CDR3 is TGTGCCAGCAGCTTTTTGGGGACAGGGACCGCGCGCAATCAGCCCCAGCATTTT. Translated, it gives CASSFLGTGTARNQPQHF.

This clonotype was detected a few times. CDR3 nucleotides: TGTGCCAGCAGCTTAGGGGGAGGCAACTATGGCTACACCTTC. Amino acid sequence: CASSLGGGNYGYTF. The V gene is TRBV7-2, the J gene TRBJ1-2, with unresolved D. The CDR3 is made up of 14 amino acids. Between the trimmed V and J ends, which lost 1 base and 2 bases, there was a span of 8 bases. Per germline, CDR1 SGHTA and CDR2 FQGNSA.

This clonotype was counted between two and nine times. V gene TRBV11-3 combines with J gene TRBJ2-5, with 7 bases identical to TRBD2. The CDR3 totals 16 residues. V dropped 5 bases and J dropped 1; count of bases not matched to a gene: 10. Germline lookup yields CDR1 SGHNT and CDR2 YENEEA. CDR3 in amino acids: CASSRRLGGSQETQYF. As DNA, the CDR3 is TGTGCCAGCAGCCGCCGCCTGGGCGGGAGCCAAGAGACCCAGTACTTC.

This clonotype appeared many times. The chain has TRBV12-3 or TRBV12-4 and TRBJ2-3; D gene ambiguous. There are 14 residues in the CDR3. Between the trimmed V and J ends, which lost 7 bases and 3 bases, there was a span of 14 bases. DNA of the CDR3: TGTGCCAGCACTCGACTCGTCGGGACAGATACGCAGTATTTT. Translation: CASTRLVGTDTQYF.

Regarding this clonotype: A much larger clonotype is one base distant, so this may be a read error. This rearrangement joins TRBV4-3 to TRBJ1-1; a possible D gene is TRBD1 (5 bases). The CDR3 is 14 amino acids. CDR1 is LGHNA and CDR2 is YSLEER in the germline V gene. Written as DNA, the CDR3 is TGCGCCAGCGGCCAAGCTCCCAGGGATACTGAAGCTTTCTTT. It encodes CASGQAPRDTEAFF.

This clonotype was picked up a small number of times. The rearrangement links TRBV27 to TRBJ2-7; a possible D gene is TRBD2 (6 bases). Trimming stripped 8 bases from V and 4 bases from J, with 12 bases between. The CDR3 is 12 residues long. Germline V CDR1 and CDR2: MNHEY, SMNVEV (reference sequence). The CDR3 sequence: CASGQGLYEQYF. CDR3 bases: TGTGCCAGCGGGCAGGGACTTTACGAGCAGTACTTC.

V is TRBV5-1 and J is TRBJ2-1, with D unclear. Germline CDR1 reads SGHRS; CDR2 reads YFSETQ. This CDR3 has 13 amino acids. Trimming removed 0 bases from V and 7 bases from J, with 8 bases in between. For the CDR3, the DNA is TGCGCCAGCAGCTTGGGGACCGATAATGAGCAGTTCTTC. Its protein product is CASSLGTDNEQFF.